This T cell receptor beta chain was documented in a study of OX40 agonist ivuxolimab in advanced cancers. Remarks on this clone: Its matching antigen is unknown.

General observations from the study: The antigen specificity of the peripheral T cells (those that were expanded) was not determined.

Generated by immunoSEQ multiplex PCR, the TCRdb table keeps only in-frame clones and is missing some. The sample shows about 60,000 clones, over 75% of them seen only once. The CDR3 sequence is 14 residues long. V was trimmed by 4 bases and J by 2 bases, leaving 11 bases between them. Germline CDR1 is MNHEY and CDR2 is SMNVEV (reference sequence). Patients were ruled out by autoimmune disease history or systemic immunosuppression. The investigators sampled blood at baseline, at cycle 4 day 1, and at cycle 7 day 1. The V gene is TRBV27, the J gene TRBJ2-5; D possibly corresponds to TRBD1 (5 bases). Source: CD4+ or CD8+ T cells sorted from blood, taken in a trial of the OX40 agonist ivuxolimab. The TCR sequence derives from an adult with an advanced solid tumor such as melanoma, head and neck, liver or kidney cancer. For the CDR3, the DNA is TGTGCCAGCAGTTCACAGACAGAACAAGAGACCCAGTACTTC. Protein product: CASSSQTEQETQYF.